This is a list of T cell receptor beta chains from one sample in a study of blood T cell repertoires in COVID-19. Sequencing was performed with immunoSEQ multiplex PCR; in TCRdb, only in-frame clones are kept and a portion is missing. Altogether 70,000 to 95,000 clones are present, approximately 78% being singletons, with the ten largest covering about a third. The specimen was peripheral blood. These receptors all stem from a man between 60 and 70 years old with COVID-19, enrolled during active disease. CDR3s include the opening cysteine and the closing phenylalanine or tryptophan. The D gene is left open where the match is weak. Clone size is shown for a subset of rows, as once, few, many or a class of expanded clone.

V	J	length	D	size	DNA	CDR3
TRBV19	TRBJ2-4	12	TRBD1	-	TGTGCCAGTAGTGACAGGGTAAACATTCAGTACTTC	CASSDRVNIQYF
TRBV2	TRBJ1-6	12	-	-	TGTGCCAGCAGTGACCTACCTTCACCCCTCCACTTT	CASSDLPSPLHF
TRBV9	TRBJ2-2	15	-	-	TGTGCCAGCAGCCTGACACCGTCGAACACCGGGGAGCTGTTTTTT	CASSLTPSNTGELFF
TRBV5-1	TRBJ2-3	16	TRBD2	-	TGCGCCAGCAGCTTGAGACTAGCGGTTGAAACAGATACGCAGTATTTT	CASSLRLAVETDTQYF
TRBV5-5	TRBJ2-4	14	-	-	TGTGCCAGCAGCCGAGAACTAGCCAAAAACATTCAGTACTTC	CASSRELAKNIQYF
TRBV9	TRBJ2-1	15	TRBD1	-	TGTGCCAGCAGCATGGGACAGGGTTCCAACAATGAGCAGTTCTTC	CASSMGQGSNNEQFF
TRBV4-2	TRBJ1-5	16	-	-	TGTGCCAGCAGCCAAGATCAGGACACTAGCAATCAGCCCCAGCATTTT	CASSQDQDTSNQPQHF
TRBV11-3	TRBJ2-2	16	TRBD2	-	TGTGCCAGCAGCTTTACTAGCGGGAGTTTGACCGGGGAGCTGTTTTTT	CASSFTSGSLTGELFF
TRBV6-5	TRBJ2-3	13	-	-	TGTGCCGCCGGGGGGCCCTTCACAGATACGCAGTATTTT	CAAGGPFTDTQYF
TRBV4-3	TRBJ1-5	15	-	few	TGCGCCAGCAGCCAAGAATTTAAATTTCATCAGCCCCAGCATTTT	CASSQEFKFHQPQHF
TRBV3-1/TRBV3-2	TRBJ2-3	16	TRBD2	-	TGTGCCAGCAGCGGGGGGGACCGCCCTAGCACAGATACGCAGTATTTT	CASSGGDRPSTDTQYF
TRBV2	TRBJ1-1	11	-	-	TGTGCCAGCAGTGTAAACACTGAAGCTTTCTTT	CASSVNTEAFF
TRBV25-1	TRBJ2-5	12	-	once	TGTGCCAGCAGTGAGAGCCAAGAGACCCAGTACTTC	CASSESQETQYF
TRBV4-1	TRBJ2-5	20	TRBD1	-	TGCGCCAGCAGCCAAGTGTGCGCACCGATCCGGGACAGGGGTCAAGAGACCCAGTACTTC	CASSQVCAPIRDRGQETQYF
TRBV5-8	TRBJ2-7	15	-	-	TGTGCCAGCAGCTTGCCTCTCGCAGTAAACTACGAGCAGTACTTC	CASSLPLAVNYEQYF
TRBV7-9	TRBJ2-5	14	-	-	TGTGCCAGCAGCTTTGGGGGGAGAAGAGAGACCCAGTACTTC	CASSFGGRRETQYF
TRBV5-6	TRBJ2-7	17	TRBD2	-	TGTGCCAGCAGCTTTCCGGGACTAGCGGGAGGGCCGGGCGAGCAGTACTTC	CASSFPGLAGGPGEQYF
TRBV6-6	TRBJ2-7	15	TRBD1	-	TGTGCCAGCAGCTCCCTTCCGGGACAGGGATTCGAGCAGTACTTC	CASSSLPGQGFEQYF
TRBV10-1	TRBJ1-1	20	TRBD1	-	TGCGCCAGCAGTGAAGATGTTTTTGAGACAGGGGGTGAAATGAACACTGAAGCTTTCTTT	CASSEDVFETGGEMNTEAFF
TRBV2	TRBJ2-3	14	-	few	TGTGCCAGCAGTGTAGATGGGGGCGGTGGTACGCAGTATTTT	CASSVDGGGGTQYF
TRBV10-3	TRBJ1-1	13	-	-	TGTGCCATCAGCCTCGGGGGAGACACTGAAGCTTTCTTT	CAISLGGDTEAFF
TRBV11-3	TRBJ2-3	15	TRBD2	-	TGTGCCAGCAGGCCTAGCGGACCTAGCACAGATACGCAGTATTTT	CASRPSGPSTDTQYF
TRBV7-9	TRBJ2-5	13	-	-	TGTGCCAGCAGCTTAGAGGAGCGCGGGACCCAGTACTTC	CASSLEERGTQYF
TRBV6-2/TRBV6-3	TRBJ1-1	15	-	-	TGTGCCAGCAGCCCCCTCGCAGGGATGAACACTGAAGCTTTCTTT	CASSPLAGMNTEAFF
TRBV13	TRBJ2-3	16	-	-	TGTGCCAGCAGCTTAGCGAGGCCGTCTAGCACAGATACGCAGTATTTT	CASSLARPSSTDTQYF
TRBV18	TRBJ2-3	15	TRBD1	-	TGTGCCAGCTCACAACAGGGGGCCGGCACAGATACGCAGTATTTT	CASSQQGAGTDTQYF
TRBV19	TRBJ1-2	14	-	-	TGTGCCAGTAGTAGCTTGGGCCTCGTGAGTGGCTACACCTTC	CASSSLGLVSGYTF
TRBV6-1	TRBJ1-6	15	-	-	TGTGCCAGCAGTGAATTGGGGGCCCATAATTCACCCCTCCACTTT	CASSELGAHNSPLHF
TRBV3-1/TRBV3-2	TRBJ2-7	15	TRBD1	-	TGTGCCAGCAGCCAAGTTGGGACAGGGACTTACGAGCAGTACTTC	CASSQVGTGTYEQYF
TRBV3-1/TRBV3-2	TRBJ1-6	20	-	-	TGTGCCAGCAGCCAAGGCATCGCCGTGTTACAGAGCTCCTATAATTCACCCCTCCACTTT	CASSQGIAVLQSSYNSPLHF
TRBV27	TRBJ2-7	14	-	-	TGTGCCACCCGAACCCCGGGACATACCTACGAGCAGTACTTC	CATRTPGHTYEQYF
TRBV27	TRBJ1-3	13	TRBD1	-	TGTGCCAGCAGGACAGGGGCTGGAAACACCATATATTTT	CASRTGAGNTIYF
TRBV18	TRBJ1-1	15	TRBD1	-	TGTGCCAGCTCACCACCCGGGACAGGGAGTTGGGAAGCTTTCTTT	CASSPPGTGSWEAFF
TRBV4-2	TRBJ1-5	23	-	-	TGTGCCAGCAGCCAAGACGGGATGGGCAAGACTAAGAAATGTGGCTATAGCAATCAGCCCCAGCATTTT	CASSQDGMGKTKKCGYSNQPQHF
TRBV5-1	TRBJ2-1	13	-	-	TGCGCCAGCCGGGTTCGGTCCTACAATGAGCAGTTCTTC	CASRVRSYNEQFF
TRBV7-2	TRBJ2-3	14	-	-	TGTGCCAGCAGCTTATATGTCTTCTCAGATACGCAGTATTTT	CASSLYVFSDTQYF
TRBV2	TRBJ2-2	8	-	-	TGTGCCAGGCGGCAGAAGTTTTTT	CARRQKFF
TRBV7-9	TRBJ2-1	15	TRBD1	-	TGTGCCAGCAGCTTAGGGGGACAGGGCAGTAATGAGCAGTTCTTC	CASSLGGQGSNEQFF
TRBV4-2	TRBJ1-6	19	TRBD1	-	TGTGCCAGCAGCCAAGATATGGAGCTCGTAAGGACAGGGAGATCACCCCTCCACTTT	CASSQDMELVRTGRSPLHF
TRBV4-2	TRBJ2-5	14	-	-	TGTGCCAGCAGCCAGGGACTTAACCAAGAGACCCAGTACTTC	CASSQGLNQETQYF
TRBV11-3	TRBJ2-3	15	-	-	TGTGCCAGCAGCTTGAGGCGGATGGGCACAGATACGCAGTATTTT	CASSLRRMGTDTQYF
TRBV9	TRBJ1-4	15	TRBD1	-	TGTGCCAGCAGCGTAGCCGGGACAGGGCCTGAAAAACTGTTTTTT	CASSVAGTGPEKLFF
TRBV27	TRBJ1-4	17	-	-	TGTGCCAGCAGTTTAGTACCCCAGCAGGCAACTAATGAAAAACTGTTTTTT	CASSLVPQQATNEKLFF
TRBV5-1	TRBJ2-3	16	-	-	TGCGCCAGCAGCTTGGTGAGTGGCGGAGCCACAGATACGCAGTATTTT	CASSLVSGGATDTQYF
TRBV30	TRBJ1-5	14	-	medium-sized	TGTGCCTGGACTGGGGGGGGTCCTGGTCAGCCCCAGCATTTT	CAWTGGGPGQPQHF
TRBV5-6	TRBJ2-3	16	-	-	TGTGCCAGCAGCATGACGACAGTGACTAGCACAGATACGCAGTATTTT	CASSMTTVTSTDTQYF
TRBV7-6	TRBJ2-1	19	TRBD2	once	TGTGCCAGCAGCTTAGGGCAGAAGCTAGCGGGAGGATCCTACAATGAGCAGTTCTTC	CASSLGQKLAGGSYNEQFF
TRBV11-2	TRBJ2-1	13	-	few	TGTGCCAGCAGCGAACAGACCTACAATGAGCAGTTCTTC	CASSEQTYNEQFF
TRBV6-5	TRBJ2-7	14	-	-	TGTGCCAGCAGTTACGGCAGGGTACTCGGAGAGCAGTACTTC	CASSYGRVLGEQYF
TRBV7-8	TRBJ1-2	16	-	-	TGTGCCAGCAGTCCGACGCAAGGGGCGATGGTCTATGGCTACACCTTC	CASSPTQGAMVYGYTF
TRBV19	TRBJ2-5	17	TRBD2	few	TGTGCCAGTAGTATAGCCTCACTAGCGGGGTACCAAGAGACCCAGTACTTC	CASSIASLAGYQETQYF
TRBV18	TRBJ2-1	15	TRBD2	-	TGTGCCAGCTCACCCTTAGCGGGAAAGAACAATGAGCAGTTCTTC	CASSPLAGKNNEQFF
TRBV24-1	TRBJ1-1	12	TRBD1	-	TGTGCCACCAGTGTCAAAACAGGGGGAGCTTTCTTT	CATSVKTGGAFF